This entry features one TCR beta chain sequence. The antigen it recognizes is unknown. The sample holds no much larger clone one base away, and base qualities are not on file. Using the deep immunoSEQ assay, multiplex PCR amplified TCR CDR3 regions from genomic DNA. Extracted genomic DNA from each cell subset was spread evenly across all wells of several immunoSEQ 96-well plates, with each plate serving as a replicate. Each replicate PCR for sorted subsets received roughly 0.2 ug genomic DNA, equal to about 30,000 T cell genomes. The purified libraries were quantified using a Qubit 3.0 fluorometer, sized with a Bioanalyzer 2100, and then quantified again using the KAPA Library Quantification kit. Every immunoSEQ 96-well plate was sequenced on a dedicated single-read 150-cycle Illumina NextSeq 550 flow cell. For the original study's pipeline: Because only junctional sequences without quality scores were contained in the immunoSEQ output, filtering matching that applied to full-length reads could not be performed. Sequences were annotated with PyIR, a Python wrapper for IgBLAST v1.9, using IMGT germline references to assign V/J genes and CDR3. Reads with weak V/J assignments (E-value above 1e-6), missing CDR3, stop codons, out-of-frame junctions, or ambiguous translated residues were removed. V3J clonotypes were defined by identical inferred V gene, J gene, and CDR3 amino acid sequence. The percentage overlap between two repertoires was calculated by dividing the number of shared unique clonotypes by the size of the smaller repertoire. Richness of each repertoire was evaluated using RTK rarefaction, the Chao1 estimator, and Recon v2.1 estimates of unobserved clonotypes. Generation probabilities for all TCRbeta clonotypes obtained by the gDNA method from a handful of donors were computed using OLGA. TCRdb obtained this table from immuneACCESS and retained in-frame rearrangements with V and J assigned. These tables miss some clones; where compared with another copy, unresolved V genes account for less than half of the shortfall, and the remainder is unexplained. That table supplies the V and J calls and clone size; D and trimming were determined from the DNA. In all, the sample holds roughly 2.4 million clones, and almost 96% of those were seen once. In total, the top ten clones hold approximately 0.13% of the sample.

From its cysteine to its phenylalanine, the CDR3 spans 14 amino acids. The CDR3 DNA has 42 bases and is translated from base 1. CDR1 is given as MDHEN and CDR2 as SYDVKM, both from the germline V gene. Cut back by 3 bases and 6 bases, the V and J ends lie 15 bases apart. These data are taken from a study of shared clonotypes between healthy human individuals (dated by TCRdb to the early 2020s). Looking at the study overall: A couple of women and a few men aged 18 to 49 years were included in the cohort. For each donor, CD4 naive and CD4 memory were each given three plates, CD8 naive was given two plates, and CD8 memory was given one plate. To estimate repertoire size and how much clonotype sharing occurs between individuals, the study deeply sequenced the blood TCR repertoires of several healthy adults. Different laboratories and diverse techniques were used to prepare libraries and sequence TCR repertoires, to increase sequencing depth and limit assay-specific biases. Per donor, leukapheresis produced somewhere between about 0.94 and 10 billion PBMCs. The research as a whole found: Clonotypes shared by all four sorted-subset donors showed higher generation probabilities than non-shared clonotypes. Sampling was limited to blood, and TCR repertoires in tissue likely differ from TCR repertoires in blood. Estimated clonotype richness was generally larger for naive than for memory subsets. Based on pairwise subsampling, the degree of clonotype sharing among donors was expected to be affected by sequencing depth. Even with the large sequencing depth, rarefaction of the sorted-subset datasets indicated that sequencing was incomplete. Because the study included a small number of donors, the genetic and exposure-history diversity represented was limited. Sharing across several donors was observed for about 4.8% of naive CD4, 3% to 4% of naive CD8, over 2% of memory CD4, and roughly 0.43% of memory CD8 clonotypes.

The donors were healthy, HIV-negative adults with no recently reported acute infections or vaccinations. Every donor was a Caucasian adult living in Nashville, Tennessee, USA. CD4+ T cells were enriched by magnetic negative selection, after which naive cells were positively selected on CD45RA and the negative fraction was taken as the memory subset. Blood was collected by leukapheresis, and PBMCs were isolated by Ficoll-Histopaque density gradient centrifugation and then cryopreserved in liquid nitrogen vapor phase. Analytical flow cytometry was used to check the purity and quantity of each magnetically sorted T cell population. From each sorted fraction, genomic DNA was isolated and quantified by UV absorbance on a Nanodrop 2000c.

Material for sequencing was naive CD4+ T cells sorted from blood. This specimen's cell subset or site label, interpreted: CD45RA+ positively selected. The receptor chain draws on TRBV28 and TRBJ2-7, and perhaps TRBD2 as D gene, on 6 matching bases. The receptor was derived from a man between 18 and 35 years old in good health. The DNA sequence is as follows: TGTGCCAGCAGTTTGGGCGGGGTGAAAGGCGAGCAGTACTTC. Its protein reads: CASSLGGVKGEQYF.